This is a list of T cell receptor beta chains from one sample in a study of shared clonotypes between healthy human individuals. Profiled with immunoSEQ multiplex PCR; TCRdb holds only in-frame clones, not every one. The top ten hold less than 40% of the sample, which has approximately 640,000 clones, around 90% seen once. Sequencing was performed on memory CD8+ T cells from PBMCs. The source is a man aged 18 to 30 in good health. Some clones in this sample may be carry-over from other donors' samples. Both conserved end residues are part of each CDR3.

TRBJ2-3 TRBV28 CASSFMTSDITDTQYF
TRBJ2-4 TRBV28 CASSKTGPRELAKNIQYF
TRBJ2-1 TRBV9 CASSPPGHEQFF
TRBJ2-7 TRBV5-6 CASSLGSSYEQYF
TRBJ2-2 TRBV10-3 CAIRPRDNSNTGELFF
TRBJ2-1 TRBV4-3 CASSQKWGGRFGNEQFF
TRBJ2-1 TRBV29-1 CSVEDPSSYNEQFF
TRBJ1-1 TRBV6-6 CASSAGNTEAFF
TRBJ1-1 TRBV9 CASSVLVGGTEAFF
TRBJ1-2 TRBV6-5 CASSPGNWYGYTF
TRBJ2-7 TRBV11-2 CASSLVGRAVHEQYF
TRBJ2-7 TRBV28 CASMESLAGVAYEQYF
TRBJ2-7 TRBV19 CASSPGTGGPYEQYF
TRBJ2-5 TRBV28 CASSRLVEAFSGETQYF
TRBJ1-5 TRBV28 CASSLRDRVGNQPQHF
TRBJ2-5 TRBV4-3 CASSQGTRETQYF
TRBJ2-1 TRBV5-4 CASSSPARLISYNEQFF
TRBJ1-2 TRBV29-1 CSALLREGNYGYTF
TRBJ1-5 TRBV30 CAYSDNRNQPQHF
TRBJ2-7 TRBV11-2 CASGDWGHEQYF
TRBJ2-7 TRBV27 CASSLGSGSYYEQYF
TRBJ2-7 TRBV5-4 CASSLDWVGREVQYF
TRBJ1-1 TRBV19 CASSPGPVTEAFF
TRBJ2-7 TRBV27 CASRSGLSYEQYF
TRBJ2-7 TRBV11-2 CASSHPGLAEQYF
TRBJ2-7 TRBV7-9 CASSNSVDEQYF
TRBJ2-1 TRBV29-1 CSVGNIASYNEQFF
TRBJ2-1 TRBV27 CASSFRLAGGNEQFF
TRBJ2-7 TRBV27 CASSLSGLASYEQYF
TRBJ2-1 TRBV27 CASRNGTRSDRGPYNEQFF
TRBJ2-5 TRBV7-9 CASSAWTSGQETQYF
TRBJ1-4 TRBV28 CASTLTGGDFGNEKLFF
TRBJ1-2 TRBV27 CASSPRAGTGDGYTF
TRBJ2-7 TRBV2 CASRTGTSGRAYEQYF
TRBJ1-2 TRBV19 CASSILLSPGGANYGYTF
TRBJ2-2 TRBV10-3 CAIKGSGTNTGELFF
TRBJ1-2 TRBV19 CASSIEGADYGYTF
TRBJ2-7 TRBV2 CASRGSGSYEQYF
TRBJ1-4 TRBV27 CASSSQGVVVTNEKLFF
TRBJ2-3 TRBV28 CASSLGDTGLAGVDTQYF
TRBJ2-1 TRBV5-1 CASSLAGLAVREQFF
TRBJ1-4 TRBV5-1 CASSLDRGPYRNEKLFF
TRBJ1-1 TRBV6-5 CASSLQPGAGTEAFF
TRBJ1-2 TRBV5-1 CASSLAGDNYGYTF
TRBJ1-1 TRBV5-1 CASSLGRVGNTEAFF
TRBJ2-2 TRBV6-5 CASSLGREGTGELFF
TRBJ1-4 TRBV6-1 CASSEREIDPTNEKLFF
TRBJ2-3 TRBV2 CASSTGDVYTDTQYF
TRBJ2-6 TRBV7-9 CASSENRTGANVLTF
TRBJ2-5 TRBV6-5 CASSSGDPRGEDQYF
TRBJ2-5 TRBV28 CASSPQGGGETQYF
TRBJ2-7 TRBV28 CASSFAALEYF